This record looks at one TCR beta chain sequence and its context. Several immunoSEQ plates held equal portions of the genomic DNA taken from each subset. The assay was immunoSEQ multiplex PCR, and TCRdb's table has in-frame clones only and misses some. This sample carries 1.4 million or so clones, 97% to 99% of them seen once, and the ten largest clones take 0.36%. These data belong to a study of shared clonotypes between healthy human individuals. The CDR3 runs to 15 residues. V was cut by 0 bases and J by 2 bases, with 10 bases left in between. CDR1 and CDR2 (germline): SGHDT, YYEEEE. The material sequenced was naive CD4+ T cells sorted from blood. Subset noted: CD45RA+ positively selected. The rearrangement links TRBV5-6 to TRBJ2-3; D is uncertain. The sequence came from a man between 25 and 39 years old in good health. The CDR3 DNA reads TGTGCCAGCAGCTTGGAGCCGTTAAACACAGATACGCAGTATTTT. Translation gives CASSLEPLNTDTQYF. Using reference TRBV5-6 and TRBJ2-3 for the parts outside the CDR3, the full variable domain is DAGVTQSPTHLIKTRGQQVTLRCSPKSGHDTVSWYQQALGQGPQFIFQYYEEEERQRGNFPDRFSGHQFPNYSSELNVNALLLGDSALYLCASSLEPLNTDTQYFGPGTRLTVL.